This entry lists 17 T cell receptor beta chains sequenced from one sample in a study of shared clonotypes between healthy human individuals. The naive CD8 subset, CD45RO-negative cells positively selected for CCR7, excluded terminally differentiated effector memory CD45RA+ cells. The repertoire was sequenced with immunoSEQ multiplex PCR; TCRdb's copy has only in-frame clones and lacks some. The sample lists around 700,000 clones; roughly 94% were seen once. Sample: naive CD8+ T cells sorted from blood. The receptors originated from a man aged 30 to 39 in good health.

The table lists this clone with a count of one. J is TRBJ2-5 and V is TRBV28; 11 bases are a match to TRBD2. Germline V lookup: CDR1 MDHEN, CDR2 SYDVKM. The CDR3 extends over 14 amino acids. The junction had 4 bases not matched to a gene; V was cut back by 7 bases and J by 3 bases. Here the CDR3 reads CASTIAGGEETQYF. CDR3 coding DNA: TGTGCCAGCACGATAGCGGGAGGGGAAGAGACCCAGTACTTC.

This sequence joins TRBV28 and TRBJ2-1; possible D gene TRBD2, 5 bases. Germline CDR1 MDHEN, CDR2 SYDVKM. The V and J ends lost 2 bases and 9 bases respectively, with 8 bases between them. CDR3 length equals 12 residues. The CDR3 DNA follows: TGTGCCAGCAGTTTAAGGGAGTTTGAGCAGTTCTTC. Amino acids: CASSLREFEQFF.

V gene TRBV7-3 combines with J gene TRBJ2-2, with 8 bases aligning to TRBD2. Per germline, CDR1 SGHTA and CDR2 FQGTGA. V lost 5 bases and J lost 4; bases outside the gene matches: 12. The CDR3 covers 17 residues. This CDR3 reads CASSATQAGAFTGELFF. CDR3 coding DNA: TGTGCCAGCAGCGCCACCCAAGCGGGGGCGTTCACCGGGGAGCTGTTTTTT.

The V and J genes are TRBV7-6 and TRBJ1-4; 10 bases match TRBD1. CDR1 is SGHVS, CDR2 FNYEAQ, per germline. The CDR3 extends over 17 amino acids. V dropped 5 bases and J dropped 7; count of bases not matched to a gene: 13. CDR3 nucleotides: TGTGCCAGCAGCCCAGGACAGGGGGGCTATGTAGGTGAAAAACTGTTTTTT. It encodes CASSPGQGGYVGEKLFF.

The gene calls are TRBV11-2 and TRBJ2-1, with D possibly being TRBD1 (5 bases). This CDR3 region has 16 residues. Trimming stripped 1 base from V and 5 bases from J, with 15 bases between. From germline, CDR1 is SGHAT and CDR2 FQNNGV. CDR3 DNA sequence: TGTGCCAGCAGCTTAGGCAGGCAGGGTTGGGACAATGAGCAGTTCTTC. As protein: CASSLGRQGWDNEQFF. Together with reference TRBV11-2 and TRBJ2-1, the CDR3 gives the full variable domain: EAGVAQSPRYKIIEKRQSVAFWCNPISGHATLYWYQQILGQGPKLLIQFQNNGVVDDSQLPKDRFSAERLKGVDSTLKIQPAKLEDSAVYLCASSLGRQGWDNEQFFGPGTRLTVL.

For the CDR3, the DNA is TGTGCCAGCAGCATTAGACTAGCGGCGCGAGCCTACGAGCAGTACTTC. Amino acid sequence: CASSIRLAARAYEQYF. This chain joins TRBV28 and TRBJ2-7, with 9 positions matching TRBD2. This CDR3 comprises 16 residues. Germline V gives CDR1 MDHEN, CDR2 SYDVKM. V was clipped by 6 bases and J by 2 bases; unmatched bases: 11.

The chain employs TRBV9 and TRBJ2-7, with D unresolved. With 0 bases removed from V and 12 bases from J, the gap between germline ends came to 22 bases. CDR1 is SGDLS and CDR2 is YYNGEE in the germline V gene. The CDR3 extends over 15 amino acids. CDR3 sequence: CASSVGANVVDVLYF. The DNA of the CDR3 is TGTGCCAGCAGCGTAGGAGCCAACGTTGTCGATGTTCTGTACTTC.

The genes are TRBV19 and TRBJ2-1; possible D gene TRBD2, 6 bases. V lost 5 bases and J lost 0, with 11 bases in between. CDR3 size: 15 residues. The germline V gene encodes CDR1 LNHDA and CDR2 SQIVND (reference sequence). The CDR3 region has the DNA TGTGCCAGTAGTCTAGCGACTAGCTCCTACAATGAGCAGTTCTTC. As protein: CASSLATSSYNEQFF.

The CDR3 spells CASSLGELAGVTGELFF. CDR3 DNA: TGTGCCAGCAGTTTGGGGGAACTAGCGGGAGTTACCGGGGAGCTGTTTTTT. The chain employs TRBV6-9 and TRBJ2-2; TRBD2 matches at 11 bases. CDR1 is MNHGY and CDR2 is SVAAGI in the germline V gene. This CDR3 is 17 amino acids long. Unmatched junction bases numbered 9, after V lost 4 bases and J lost 5 bases.

The rearrangement uses TRBV6-1 and TRBJ1-1; TRBD1 matches 9 bases. The germline V gene encodes CDR1 MNHNS and CDR2 SASEGT. The CDR3 extends over 15 amino acids. Trimming cost V 3 bases and J 3 bases; bases outside gene matches: 5. CDR3 sequence: CASSDAGQGHTEAFF. CDR3 sequence (DNA): TGTGCCAGCAGTGACGCGGGACAGGGCCACACTGAAGCTTTCTTT.

The V gene is TRBV9, the J gene TRBJ2-7, with TRBD1 identical over 9 bases. With V trimmed by 4 bases and J by 3 bases, 5 bases remained unmatched. Germline CDR1 and CDR2: SGDLS and YYNGEE. This CDR3 comprises 14 residues. The CDR3 sequence is CASSPTGGFYEQYF. The CDR3 DNA sequence: TGTGCCAGCAGCCCTACAGGGGGCTTCTACGAGCAGTACTTC. Full variable domain (outside the CDR3, taken from reference TRBV9 and TRBJ2-7): DSGVTQTPKHLITATGQRVTLRCSPRSGDLSVYWYQQSLDQGLQFLIQYYNGEERAKGNILERFSAQQFPDLHSELNLSSLELGDSALYFCASSPTGGFYEQYFGPGTRLTVT.

The CDR3 spells CASSPEDHRGGTQETQYF. The CDR3 DNA follows: TGTGCCAGCAGCCCCGAGGATCACAGGGGGGGCACCCAAGAGACCCAGTACTTC. This chain joins TRBV9 and TRBJ2-5; possible D gene TRBD1, 8 bases. Per germline, CDR1 SGDLS and CDR2 YYNGEE. Trimming shortened V by 4 bases and J by 1 base, and 23 bases separated the two germline ends. The CDR3 covers 18 residues.

This clone was recorded only once. The chain combines TRBV7-8 with TRBJ2-7, with 7 nucleotides matching TRBD2. After removal of 1 base from V and 3 bases from J, the junction contained 3 bases not matched to a gene. The CDR3 has 14 amino acids. Germline CDR1 SGHVS, CDR2 FQNEAQ. The CDR3 loop is CASSLGGRGYEQYF. For the CDR3, the DNA is TGTGCCAGCAGCTTAGGTGGGAGGGGCTACGAGCAGTACTTC.

The J gene is TRBJ2-2, the V gene TRBV5-6; 9 bases agree with TRBD2. V shed 4 bases, J shed 4 bases, and the junction held 11 bases outside the gene matches. CDR3 size: 17 residues. CDR1 is SGHDT and CDR2 is YYEEEE in the germline V gene. The CDR3 loop is CASSALLSGRFTGELFF. The DNA of the CDR3 is TGTGCCAGCAGCGCGTTACTTAGCGGGAGATTCACCGGGGAGCTGTTTTTT.

The rearrangement uses TRBV9 and TRBJ1-2, with 9 bases lining up with TRBD1. CDR1 is SGDLS, CDR2 YYNGEE, per germline. The CDR3 is 15 residues long. Unmatched junction bases numbered 5, after V lost 4 bases and J lost 1 base. The CDR3 DNA sequence: TGTGCCAGCAGCCCCCGGACAGGGGTTAACTATGGCTACACCTTC. It yields the protein CASSPRTGVNYGYTF.

The V and J genes are TRBV5-4 and TRBJ2-5; no firm D call. With 0 bases removed from V and 2 bases from J, the gap between germline ends came to 8 bases. The CDR3 spans 14 residues. Germline CDR1 SGHNT, CDR2 YYREEE (reference sequence). This CDR3 is CASSLENRQETQYF. The CDR3 bases are TGTGCCAGCAGCTTGGAAAACAGACAAGAGACCCAGTACTTC. Full variable domain (missing parts from reference TRBV5-4 and TRBJ2-5): ETGVTQSPTHLIKTRGQQVTLRCSSQSGHNTVSWYQQALGQGPQFIFQYYREEENGRGNFPPRFSGLQFPNYSSELNVNALELDDSALYLCASSLENRQETQYFGPGTRLLVL.

V and J are TRBV7-9 and TRBJ1-2; 9 bases are shared with TRBD1. J gave up 3 bases and V 6 bases, and 11 bases lay outside the gene matches. The CDR3 is 16 amino acids. CDR1 and CDR2 (germline): SEHNR, FQNEAQ (reference sequence). In nucleotides, the CDR3 is TGTGCCAGCAGGCCTGCTCGACAGGGGGATGACTATGGCTACACCTTC. Amino acids: CASRPARQGDDYGYTF.